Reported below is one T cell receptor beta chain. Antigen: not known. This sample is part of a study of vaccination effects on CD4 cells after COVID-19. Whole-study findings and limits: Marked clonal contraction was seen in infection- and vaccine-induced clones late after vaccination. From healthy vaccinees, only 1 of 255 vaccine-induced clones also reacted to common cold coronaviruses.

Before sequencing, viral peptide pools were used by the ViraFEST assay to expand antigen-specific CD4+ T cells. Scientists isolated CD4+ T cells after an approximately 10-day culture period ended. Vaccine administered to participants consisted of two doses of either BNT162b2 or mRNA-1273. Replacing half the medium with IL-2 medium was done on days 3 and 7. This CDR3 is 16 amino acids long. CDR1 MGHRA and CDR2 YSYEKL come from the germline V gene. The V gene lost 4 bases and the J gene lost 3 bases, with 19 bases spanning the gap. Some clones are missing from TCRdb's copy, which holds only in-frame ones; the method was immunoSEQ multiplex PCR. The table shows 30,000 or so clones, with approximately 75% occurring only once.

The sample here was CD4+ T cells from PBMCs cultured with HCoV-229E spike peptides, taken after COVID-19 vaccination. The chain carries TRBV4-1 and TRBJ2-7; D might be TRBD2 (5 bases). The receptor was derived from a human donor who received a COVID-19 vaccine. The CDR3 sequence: CASSRSSGVADYEQYF. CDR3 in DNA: TGCGCCAGCAGCCGAAGCAGCGGAGTTGCCGACTACGAGCAGTACTTC.